This T cell receptor (beta chain) was sequenced during a study of glioma-infiltrating T cells. The iRepertoire nested amplicon-rescue multiplex PCR amplified TCR alpha and beta CDR3s from RNA. TCRdb called the multiplex PCR reads again in MiXCR, with one record for every CDR3 protein. The profile shows under 150,000 distinct CDR3 sequences, roughly two fifths of them singletons. This CDR3 is 15 amino acids long. V lost 3 bases, J lost 2 bases, and 13 bases lay in between. In this sample, this clonotype turned up a few times. This clonotype was obtained from a human donor with low-grade glioma or glioblastoma, undergoing nonglioma brain surgery, or in good health (not recorded which). The sample was glioma tissue, nonneoplastic brain tissue, or PBMCs (not recorded which). The genes are TRBV12-3 or TRBV12-4 and TRBJ2-5, with D maybe TRBD1 (5 bases). Here the CDR3 DNA reads TGTGCCAGCAGTTTGTGGGGCGTAGGGCAAGAGACCCAGTACTTC. This translates into CASSLWGVGQETQYF.